This is a list of T cell receptor beta chains from one sample in a study of Graves' ophthalmopathy and Graves' hyperthyroidism. TCRdb fed the multiplex PCR reads into MiXCR, producing one record per CDR3 protein. In the table there are more than 300,000 distinct CDR3 sequences, less than 20% of which are singletons. The material sequenced was peripheral blood. The receptor set was obtained from a woman younger than 30 with stable Graves' hyperthyroidism. CDR3s include the opening cysteine and the closing phenylalanine or tryptophan. A D gene is named only where the DNA matches it firmly. Only some rows state a clone size, as once, few, many or a class for expanded clones.

J gene: TRBJ1-2; D gene: -; clone size: -; V gene: TRBV11-2; CDR3 DNA: TGTGCCAGCAGTATCCAGGAGTCAGGGTGGGAGTATGGCTACACCTTC; CDR3 protein: CASSIQESGWEYGYTF
J gene: TRBJ2-2; D gene: TRBD1; clone size: many; V gene: TRBV12-3/TRBV12-4; CDR3 DNA: TGTGCCAGCACCCGACAGGGGGGCACCGGGGAGCTGTTTTTT; CDR3 protein: CASTRQGGTGELFF
J gene: TRBJ1-6; D gene: TRBD1; clone size: -; V gene: TRBV6-1; CDR3 DNA: TGTGCCAGCAGTGTAATCGCCGGGACAGCAAATTCACCCCCCCACTTT; CDR3 protein: CASSVIAGTANSPPHF
J gene: TRBJ1-6; D gene: -; clone size: many; V gene: TRBV27; CDR3 DNA: TGTGCCAGCAGTTTCCCCGGTTCACCCCTCCACTTT; CDR3 protein: CASSFPGSPLHF
J gene: TRBJ1-1; D gene: -; clone size: -; V gene: TRBV12-5; CDR3 DNA: TGTGCTAGTGGTTTGGTAAGGGCAGGGCGGGAGCGCACTGAAGCTTTCTTT; CDR3 protein: CASGLVRAGRERTEAFF
J gene: TRBJ2-5; D gene: TRBD2; clone size: -; V gene: TRBV10-3; CDR3 DNA: TGTGCCATCAGTCCCTCGAGAGCGGGGGGACGGGAGACCCAGTACTTC; CDR3 protein: CAISPSRAGGRETQYF
J gene: TRBJ1-1; D gene: TRBD1; clone size: many; V gene: TRBV20-1; CDR3 DNA: TGCAGTGCTAGAAAAAAAGGGGCGGACAGGGTGGAAGCTTTCTTT; CDR3 protein: CSARKKGADRVEAFF
J gene: TRBJ2-5; D gene: -; clone size: few; V gene: TRBV7-2; CDR3 DNA: TGTGCCAGCAGCTTTCCAGGGGCGCCGGGTGGAGAGACCCAGTACTTC; CDR3 protein: CASSFPGAPGGETQYF
J gene: TRBJ2-7; D gene: -; clone size: many; V gene: TRBV27; CDR3 DNA: TGTGCCAGCAGTGATCGACAGAGCTCCTACGAGCAGTACTTC; CDR3 protein: CASSDRQSSYEQYF
J gene: TRBJ2-5; D gene: TRBD1; clone size: many; V gene: TRBV12-3/TRBV12-4; CDR3 DNA: TGTGCCAGCAGTTCCAGGGGGCTTGAGACCCAGTACTTC; CDR3 protein: CASSSRGLETQYF
J gene: TRBJ1-1; D gene: -; clone size: many; V gene: TRBV11-3; CDR3 DNA: TGTGCCAGCAGCTTAAGACCAGCGAGCACTGAAGCTTTCTTT; CDR3 protein: CASSLRPASTEAFF
J gene: TRBJ2-7; D gene: -; clone size: many; V gene: TRBV10-3; CDR3 DNA: TGTGCCATCAGTGAGTGGGACGGCCTCTCCTACGAGCAGTACTTC; CDR3 protein: CAISEWDGLSYEQYF
J gene: TRBJ1-1; D gene: TRBD1; clone size: many; V gene: TRBV5-1; CDR3 DNA: TGCGCCAGCAGCTTGGACGGACAGGGCGGTACTGAAGCTTTCTTT; CDR3 protein: CASSLDGQGGTEAFF
J gene: TRBJ2-2; D gene: TRBD1; clone size: many; V gene: TRBV29-1; CDR3 DNA: TGCAGCGTTGAAGTCTCGGGACAGAGCGCGAACACCGGGGAGCTGTTTTTT; CDR3 protein: CSVEVSGQSANTGELFF
J gene: TRBJ1-6; D gene: -; clone size: few; V gene: TRBV9; CDR3 DNA: TGTGCCAGCAGCGTAGAGGGGAGTTATTCACCCCTCCACTTT; CDR3 protein: CASSVEGSYSPLHF
J gene: TRBJ2-5; D gene: TRBD2; clone size: many; V gene: TRBV6-5; CDR3 DNA: TGTGCCAGCAGTTTAGGACTAGCGGGGGGGCCCCCAGAGACCCAGTACTTC; CDR3 protein: CASSLGLAGGPPETQYF
J gene: TRBJ2-7; D gene: TRBD1; clone size: many; V gene: TRBV12-3/TRBV12-4; CDR3 DNA: TGTGCCAGCAGCCGGGGACAGCGCTCCTACGAGCAGTACTTC; CDR3 protein: CASSRGQRSYEQYF
J gene: TRBJ2-5; D gene: -; clone size: -; V gene: TRBV12-3/TRBV12-4; CDR3 DNA: TGTGCCAGCAGTATCAAAGCCGGGCTTCGTCATGGGGAGACCCAGTACTTC; CDR3 protein: CASSIKAGLRHGETQYF
J gene: TRBJ2-2; D gene: -; clone size: many; V gene: TRBV12-5; CDR3 DNA: TGTGCTAGTGGTTCACCGGACAGCACCGGGGAGCTGTTTTTT; CDR3 protein: CASGSPDSTGELFF
J gene: TRBJ2-2; D gene: TRBD1; clone size: few; V gene: TRBV6-5; CDR3 DNA: TGTGCCAGCAGTTCGACAGGGGGGAACACCGGGGAGCTGTTTTTT; CDR3 protein: CASSSTGGNTGELFF
J gene: TRBJ1-1; D gene: -; clone size: many; V gene: TRBV6-1; CDR3 DNA: TGTGCCAGCAGTGGGGGCTTTGAAGCTTTCTTT; CDR3 protein: CASSGGFEAFF
J gene: TRBJ1-1; D gene: TRBD1; clone size: many; V gene: TRBV7-2; CDR3 DNA: TGTGCCAGCAGCTTGAGAAGGGGGCCGAACACTGAAGCTTTCTTT; CDR3 protein: CASSLRRGPNTEAFF
J gene: TRBJ2-2; D gene: -; clone size: few; V gene: TRBV27; CDR3 DNA: TGTGCCAGCACAGTCTGGGGCTCGGGGAACACCGGGGAGCTGTTTTTT; CDR3 protein: CASTVWGSGNTGELFF
J gene: TRBJ2-2; D gene: -; clone size: few; V gene: TRBV7-8; CDR3 DNA: TGTGCCAGCAGCCCCTTTCCCGCATCTAACACCGGGGAGCTGTTTTTT; CDR3 protein: CASSPFPASNTGELFF
J gene: TRBJ1-1; D gene: -; clone size: many; V gene: TRBV15; CDR3 DNA: TGTGCCACCAGCAAACGGTATATGGACACTGAAGCTTTCTTT; CDR3 protein: CATSKRYMDTEAFF
J gene: TRBJ2-7; D gene: TRBD1; clone size: few; V gene: TRBV6-1; CDR3 DNA: TGTGCCAGCAGTCCCACCGCACAGGGGGCCTACGAGCAGTACTTC; CDR3 protein: CASSPTAQGAYEQYF
J gene: TRBJ1-1; D gene: -; clone size: many; V gene: TRBV9; CDR3 DNA: TGTGCCAGCAGCGTCAAAGTGAACACTGAAGCTTTCTTT; CDR3 protein: CASSVKVNTEAFF
J gene: TRBJ1-2; D gene: -; clone size: many; V gene: TRBV27; CDR3 DNA: TGTGCCAGCAGCCCATCCCGCGGTGGATATGGCTACACCTTC; CDR3 protein: CASSPSRGGYGYTF
J gene: TRBJ2-6; D gene: -; clone size: many; V gene: TRBV6-1; CDR3 DNA: TGTGCCAGCAGGGGCGGGGTCTCTGGGGCCAACGTCCTGACTTTC; CDR3 protein: CASRGGVSGANVLTF
J gene: TRBJ1-2; D gene: -; clone size: many; V gene: TRBV24-1; CDR3 DNA: TGTGCCACCAGTGACCCAGGACAGTGGGAACCATATGGCTACACCTTC; CDR3 protein: CATSDPGQWEPYGYTF
J gene: TRBJ1-2; D gene: -; clone size: -; V gene: TRBV30; CDR3 DNA: TGTGCCTGGAGTGGCTCAGGGTGCTTAAACTATGGCTACAGGTTC; CDR3 protein: CAWSGSGCLNYGYRF
J gene: TRBJ2-5; D gene: -; clone size: many; V gene: TRBV6-2/TRBV6-3; CDR3 DNA: TGTGCCAGCAGCAGAACCGACAGCCAAGAGACCCAGTACTTC; CDR3 protein: CASSRTDSQETQYF
J gene: TRBJ1-1; D gene: -; clone size: -; V gene: TRBV3-1; CDR3 DNA: TGTGCCAGCAGCCTTCTGGGGGTCAAGGAGGCTTTCTTT; CDR3 protein: CASSLLGVKEAFF
J gene: TRBJ1-2; D gene: TRBD1; clone size: many; V gene: TRBV6-1; CDR3 DNA: TGTGCCAGCAGTCCCAGAAACACAGGGGTCTATGGCTACACCTTC; CDR3 protein: CASSPRNTGVYGYTF
J gene: TRBJ2-4; D gene: -; clone size: -; V gene: TRBV24-1; CDR3 DNA: TGTGCCACCAGTGATCTCAAGACAGGCGCCGGCATTCAGTACTTC; CDR3 protein: CATSDLKTGAGIQYF
J gene: TRBJ2-2; D gene: -; clone size: few; V gene: TRBV5-5; CDR3 DNA: TGTGCCAGCAGCCCCGAACCCGGAAACACCGGGGAGCTGTTTTTT; CDR3 protein: CASSPEPGNTGELFF
J gene: TRBJ2-3; D gene: -; clone size: few; V gene: TRBV11-3; CDR3 DNA: TGTGCCAGCAGCTTAGATCTGAGCCTGCAGTATTTT; CDR3 protein: CASSLDLSLQYF
J gene: TRBJ1-5; D gene: -; clone size: many; V gene: TRBV12-3/TRBV12-4; CDR3 DNA: TGTGCCAGCAGTTTACGGGGTGTCGGCAATCAGCCCCAGCATTTT; CDR3 protein: CASSLRGVGNQPQHF
J gene: TRBJ2-2; D gene: -; clone size: -; V gene: TRBV4-2; CDR3 DNA: TGTGCCAGCAGCCATGGCGGCCGGGACTCCCAGAACACCGGGGAGCTGTTTTTT; CDR3 protein: CASSHGGRDSQNTGELFF
J gene: TRBJ2-7; D gene: TRBD2; clone size: many; V gene: TRBV11-2; CDR3 DNA: TGTGCCAGCAGCTCCCAGCGGGGGACCTACTACGAGCAGTACTTC; CDR3 protein: CASSSQRGTYYEQYF
J gene: TRBJ2-5; D gene: -; clone size: many; V gene: TRBV5-4; CDR3 DNA: TGTGCCAGCAGGCTTGATACAGGGAAAGAGACCCAGTACTTC; CDR3 protein: CASRLDTGKETQYF
J gene: TRBJ1-1; D gene: -; clone size: many; V gene: TRBV7-2; CDR3 DNA: TGTGCCAGCAGCGAGGTCTGGACAGCAGAAGCTTTCTTT; CDR3 protein: CASSEVWTAEAFF
J gene: TRBJ2-4; D gene: TRBD1; clone size: few; V gene: TRBV25-1; CDR3 DNA: TGTGCCAGCAGTGAATCCCCCGCCGGCAGGGGGAACATTCAGTACTTC; CDR3 protein: CASSESPAGRGNIQYF
J gene: TRBJ2-2; D gene: TRBD2; clone size: few; V gene: TRBV12-3/TRBV12-4; CDR3 DNA: TGTGCCAGCAGTTCGCTGATCCGGGACTACCACACCGGGGAGCTGTTTTTT; CDR3 protein: CASSSLIRDYHTGELFF